The clone carrying this T cell receptor beta chain was counted many times. Its target is not known. A patient was excluded if there was uncontrolled infection, other autoimmune disease, pregnancy or lactation. The data derive from a study of T cells in Graves' hyperthyroidism and ophthalmopathy. Study in general: Prior to any treatment, at the point of initial diagnosis, peripheral blood was collected.

The germline CDR1 and CDR2 sequences are SGHAT and FQNNGV. V shed 0 bases and J shed 0 bases, with 11 bases lying between them. This CDR3 comprises 16 residues. Findings and caveats of the study: The authors' 13 V-J model separated ophthalmopathy from stable hyperthyroidism. Blood also carried most thyroid clonotypes expanded above 0.001.

Regions amplified from RNA transcripts were the TCR beta CDR3 regions. RT-PCR in the first round (using the HTBI primer set) targeted the TCR CDR3. TCRdb passed the multiplex PCR reads through MiXCR, listing each CDR3 protein once. The sample lists 700,000 or so distinct CDR3 sequences, 13% to 15% occurring once. The specimen sequenced was blood. The chain links TRBV11-2 to TRBJ1-1, with D perhaps TRBD1 (6 bases). The receptor was derived from a woman aged 50 to 60 with Graves' ophthalmopathy. The CDR3 reads CASSLEDRPMNTEAFF. Here the CDR3 DNA reads TGTGCCAGCAGCTTAGAGGACAGACCTATGAACACTGAAGCTTTCTTT.